Following are 8 T cell receptor beta chains from one sample sequenced in a study of blood T cell repertoires in COVID-19. Libraries were prepared by immunoSEQ multiplex PCR; TCRdb keeps only in-frame clonotypes and omits some of them. Here the sample spans more than 100,000 clones, around 87% being singletons. What was sequenced was peripheral blood. These receptors all come from a man between 45 and 60 years old with active COVID-19.

The rearrangement links TRBV29-1 to TRBJ1-5; D is unresolved. The ends were cut back, 4 bases at V and 5 bases at J, with 12 bases in the middle. Looked up from germline, CDR1 is SQVTM and CDR2 is ANQGSEA. This CDR3 is built from 13 residues. Here the CDR3 reads CSVVISADQPQHF. Written as DNA, the CDR3 is TGCAGCGTTGTTATATCGGCGGATCAGCCCCAGCATTTT.

This chain connects TRBV2 to TRBJ2-7; D may be TRBD2 (5 bases). Trimming took 1 base from V and 2 from J, leaving 24 bases between them. The CDR3 length is 19 residues. CDR1 and CDR2 (germline): SNHLY, FYNNEI. The CDR3 nucleotides are TGTGCCAGCAGTGAAGGGTTTGGACTGCAGCTCCTACGTCCCTACGAGCAGTACTTC. The encoded protein is CASSEGFGLQLLRPYEQYF.

This clone appeared once. The V gene is TRBV7-8, the J gene TRBJ1-4, with D possibly matching TRBD1 (5 bases). CDR1 and CDR2 from the germline V gene are SGHVS and FQNEAQ. Trimming shortened V by 1 base and J by 8 bases, and 8 bases separated the two germline ends. This CDR3 is built from 13 residues. This CDR3 is CASSLGGREKLFF. DNA for the CDR3: TGTGCCAGCAGCTTAGGGGGCCGGGAAAAACTGTTTTTT.

The chain is built from TRBV19 and TRBJ1-5; D remains unclear. V dropped 5 bases and J dropped 0 bases, with 8 bases sitting between them. Germline loops: CDR1 LNHDA, CDR2 SQIVND (reference sequence). The CDR3 is 14 residues long. The CDR3 sequence is CASSSQNSNQPQHF. As DNA, the CDR3 is TGTGCCAGTAGTTCCCAAAATAGCAATCAGCCCCAGCATTTT.

The V call is TRBV11-2, the J call TRBJ1-2, with D hard to call. Per the germline V gene, CDR1 is SGHAT and CDR2 is FQNNGV. The CDR3 loop spans 14 amino acids. V lost 0 bases and J lost 7, with 12 bases in between. The CDR3 coding sequence is TGTGCCAGCAGCTTAGATCTAAGTTCTGGTGGCTACACCTTC. This codes for CASSLDLSSGGYTF. The complete variable domain, with remaining parts taken from reference TRBV11-2 and TRBJ1-2, reads EAGVAQSPRYKIIEKRQSVAFWCNPISGHATLYWYQQILGQGPKLLIQFQNNGVVDDSQLPKDRFSAERLKGVDSTLKIQPAKLEDSAVYLCASSLDLSSGGYTFGSGTRLTVV.

The genes are TRBV15 and TRBJ2-1, with 12 bases matching TRBD2. V lost 5 bases, J lost 2 bases, and 7 bases stayed unmatched. This CDR3 comprises 17 residues. The germline CDR1 and CDR2 sequences are LNHNV and YYDKDF (reference sequence). The CDR3 is CATSFGTSGPPYNEQFF. The CDR3 DNA follows: TGTGCCACCAGCTTCGGGACTAGCGGGCCCCCCTACAATGAGCAGTTCTTC.

The chain uses TRBV29-1 and TRBJ2-3, with 7 bases aligning to TRBD2. CDR3 length: 12 amino acids. The V gene end was trimmed by 5 bases and the J gene end by 5 bases; junction bases not matched to a gene: 4. Germline assignment: CDR1 SQVTM and CDR2 ANQGSEA. The DNA for the CDR3 is TGCAGCGTTAGGTCTAGCGGAGATACGCAGTATTTT. It yields the protein CSVRSSGDTQYF.

The chain recombines TRBV2 with TRBJ1-4, with TRBD1 matching 10 bases. Germline V lookup: CDR1 SNHLY, CDR2 FYNNEI. The CDR3 consists of 15 residues. V lost 2 bases, J lost 10 bases, and 7 bases stayed unmatched. CDR3 region: CASSERRQGAGKLFF. The CDR3, as DNA: TGTGCCAGCAGTGAACGGCGACAGGGGGCGGGAAAACTGTTTTTT.